The entry below gives a single T cell receptor beta chain sequence along with its context. Each CDR3 protein is one row after TCRdb ran MiXCR on the RT-PCR reads. The table shows around 570,000 distinct CDR3 sequences, with 7.6% occurring only once. The sample comes from a study of response to subunit inactivated influenza vaccine. Germline V gives CDR1 SEHNR, CDR2 FQNEAQ (reference sequence). Trimming removed 9 bases at V and 1 base at J, with 9 bases between. The CDR3 is made up of 12 amino acids. The rearrangement uses TRBV7-9 and TRBJ1-2; the D is unclear. Source: PBMCs from blood, taken 23 to 25 months after vaccination. The source is a man between 50 and 75 years old who received an inactivated influenza vaccine. The CDR3 region is CASSKVNYGYTF. The CDR3 nucleotides are TGTGCCAGTAGTAAGGTTAACTATGGCTACACCTTC.